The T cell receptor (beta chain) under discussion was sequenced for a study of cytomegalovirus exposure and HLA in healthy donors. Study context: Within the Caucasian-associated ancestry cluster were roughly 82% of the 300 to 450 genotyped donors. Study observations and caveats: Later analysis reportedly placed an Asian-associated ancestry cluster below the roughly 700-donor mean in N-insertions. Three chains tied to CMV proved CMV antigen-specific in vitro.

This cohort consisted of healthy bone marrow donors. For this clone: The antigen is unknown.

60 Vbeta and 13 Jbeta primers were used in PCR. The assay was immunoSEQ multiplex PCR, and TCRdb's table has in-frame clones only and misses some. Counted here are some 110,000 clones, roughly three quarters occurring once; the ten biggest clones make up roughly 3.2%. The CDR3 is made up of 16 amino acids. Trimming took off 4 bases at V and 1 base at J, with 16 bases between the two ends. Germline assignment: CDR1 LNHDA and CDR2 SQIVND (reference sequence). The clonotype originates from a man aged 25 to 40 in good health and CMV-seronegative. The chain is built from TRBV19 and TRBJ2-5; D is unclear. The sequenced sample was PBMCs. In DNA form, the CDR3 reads TGTGCCAGTAGTACTACCAGACTGCGGTCCCAAGAGACCCAGTACTTC. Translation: CASSTTRLRSQETQYF. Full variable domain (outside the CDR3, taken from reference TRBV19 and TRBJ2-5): DGGITQSPKYLFRKEGQNVTLSCEQNLNHDAMYWYRQDPGQGLRLIYYSQIVNDFQKGDIAEGYSVSREKKESFPLTVTSAQKNPTAFYLCASSTTRLRSQETQYFGPGTRLLVL.